The clone carrying this T cell receptor (beta chain) was found once. Its target is not known. The data stem from a study of response to subunit inactivated influenza vaccine. The germline gives CDR1 SGHAT, CDR2 FQNNGV. The CDR3 covers 17 residues. The ends were cut back, 4 bases at V and 4 bases at J, with 23 bases in the middle. Study-wide findings and caveats: The authors suggested that few new T cells are recruited per seasonal influenza vaccination.

Each CDR3 protein is one row after TCRdb ran MiXCR on the RT-PCR reads. The sample yields about 500,000 distinct CDR3 sequences, about 15% seen once. The specimen was CD4+ T cells sorted from PBMCs, collected around 2 years after vaccination. This clonotype originated in a man in his fifties or sixties who received an inactivated influenza vaccine. The chain has TRBV11-2 and TRBJ2-7; either TRBD1 or TRBD2 may fit D (5 bases each). CDR3: CASSSVTYRDGVYEQYF. Here the CDR3 DNA reads TGTGCCAGCAGCTCCGTAACGTACCGGGACGGGGTTTACGAGCAGTACTTC. Using reference TRBV11-2 and TRBJ2-7 for the parts outside the CDR3, the full variable domain is EAGVAQSPRYKIIEKRQSVAFWCNPISGHATLYWYQQILGQGPKLLIQFQNNGVVDDSQLPKDRFSAERLKGVDSTLKIQPAKLEDSAVYLCASSSVTYRDGVYEQYFGPGTRLTVT.